The TCR beta chain under discussion was sequenced for a study of blood T cell repertoires in COVID-19. The table lists this clone with a few counts. The assay was immunoSEQ multiplex PCR, and TCRdb's table has in-frame clones only and misses some. Of roughly 50,000 clones listed, roughly 85% are singletons. The CDR3 extends over 13 amino acids. From germline, CDR1 is MDHEN and CDR2 SYDVKM. V was pared by 1 base and J by 6 bases, with 6 bases between. The source of this sequence is a man in his 60s with acute or convalescent COVID-19. The rearrangement joins TRBV28 to TRBJ2-2; TRBD2 is a possible D gene (5 bases). The sequencing sample was made of peripheral blood. In DNA form, the CDR3 reads TGTGCCAGCAGTTTATCGGGATCCGGGGAGCTGTTTTTT. Its translation: CASSLSGSGELFF.